The 11 T cell receptor beta chains presented below share a single source sample, sequenced in a study of regulatory T cells in long-lasting Graves disease. Regarding time point: persistent/refractory GD, antithyroid drugs over 5 years with positive TRAb. There was RNA extracted from PBMCs, and the TCR library was made from it. With iRepertoire HTBI primers and Arm-PCR of CDR3 regions, TCR beta libraries were built. TCRdb fed the multiplex PCR reads into MiXCR, producing one record per CDR3 protein. The table lists fewer than 600,000 distinct CDR3 sequences, around a fifth of them singletons. Specimen: peripheral blood mononuclear cells (PBMCs), collected when the disease was refractory, from a patient treated with antithyroid drugs. The source is a female donor with Graves disease.

This clonotype was picked up many times. The rearrangement uses TRBV28 and TRBJ1-5; perhaps TRBD1 as D (5 bases). Trimming shortened V by 5 bases and J by 2 bases, and 16 bases separated the two germline ends. Looked up from germline, CDR1 is MDHEN and CDR2 is SYDVKM. The CDR3 contains 16 residues. The CDR3 protein is CASSPGTFYGNQPQHF. As DNA, the CDR3 is TGTGCCAGCAGTCCGGGGACCTTTTACGGCAATCAGCCCCAGCATTTT.

In this sample, this clonotype turned up many times. The CDR3 region is CASSFGFYMNTEAFF. In DNA form, the CDR3 reads TGTGCCAGCAGTTTCGGGTTTTACATGAACACTGAAGCTTTCTTT. The chain combines TRBV28 with TRBJ1-1, with D unclear. The CDR3 length is 15 residues. Germline-derived CDR1 and CDR2 are MDHEN and SYDVKM. Trimming took off 3 bases at V and 0 bases at J, with 11 bases between the two ends.

There are a few counts of this clonotype. The V gene is TRBV2, the J gene TRBJ1-2; D is ambiguous. V lost 4 bases and J 7 bases, leaving 7 bases between the germline ends. Per germline, CDR1 SNHLY and CDR2 FYNNEI. The CDR3 extends over 11 amino acids. This CDR3 is CASSVATGYTF. The CDR3 DNA reads TGTGCCAGCAGTGTGGCCACTGGCTACACCTTC.

This clonotype was found many times. This rearrangement joins TRBV12-3 or TRBV12-4 to TRBJ2-6, with TRBD1 matching 8 bases. After removal of 6 bases from V and 0 bases from J, the junction contained 7 bases not matched to a gene. This CDR3 comprises 17 residues. The CDR3 nucleotides are TGTGCCAGCAGGACCGGACAGGGCAGCTCTGGGGCCAACGTCCTGACTTTC. Translated: CASRTGQGSSGANVLTF.

This clonotype has a count of ten or more. The V gene is TRBV6-1, the J gene TRBJ1-4, with TRBD1 matching over 9 bases. The germline CDR1 and CDR2 sequences are MNHNS and SASEGT. The CDR3 consists of 16 residues. J was trimmed by 3 bases and V by 4 bases; bases with no gene match: 6. The CDR3: CASSALQGAANEKLFF. CDR3 DNA: TGTGCCAGCAGTGCTCTACAGGGGGCGGCTAATGAAAAACTGTTTTTT.

In its sample, this clonotype was seen a few times. The chain links TRBV30 to TRBJ1-1; TRBD1 matches 7 bases. Looked up from germline, CDR1 is GTSNPN and CDR2 is SVGIG (reference sequence). V lost 4 bases, J lost 10 bases, and 6 bases stayed unmatched. The CDR3 is 11 amino acids. The DNA of the CDR3 is TGTGCCTGGATCCAGGGGGACGGAGCTTTCTTT. Translating it yields CAWIQGDGAFF.

The rearrangement links TRBV20-1 to TRBJ1-1; TRBD1 agrees at 8 bases. Germline CDR1 DFQATT, CDR2 SNEGSKA (reference sequence). The junction had 15 bases not matched to a gene; V was cut back by 2 bases and J by 7 bases. CDR3 size: 16 residues. This chain's CDR3 is CSARHTGQGASIEAFF. The CDR3 region has the DNA TGCAGTGCTAGACACACGGGGCAGGGGGCCAGCATTGAAGCTTTCTTT.

This clonotype was recorded many times. V is TRBV28 and J is TRBJ2-5; D is unresolved. V gave up 5 bases and J gave up 3 bases, with 22 bases separating them. Germline V gene lookup returns CDR1 MDHEN and CDR2 SYDVKM. The length of the CDR3 is 17 residues. The CDR3 reads CASSLLTQDKNEETQYF. As DNA, the CDR3 is TGTGCCAGCAGTCTCCTGACACAAGATAAAAACGAAGAGACCCAGTACTTC.

In this sample, this clonotype turned up many times. This chain connects TRBV6-1 to TRBJ1-1; D may be TRBD1 (6 bases). The CDR3 runs 16 residues. CDR1 is MNHNS, CDR2 SASEGT, per germline. The V and J ends lost 5 bases and 4 bases respectively, with 20 bases between them. The CDR3 nucleotides are TGTGCCAGCAGTCCGGGACATCTAACCGGGGCCACTGAAGCTTTCTTT. It translates to CASSPGHLTGATEAFF.

The CDR3 reads CASSPGREGTGELFF. The CDR3, as DNA: TGCGCCAGCAGCCCGGGACGGGAAGGCACCGGGGAGCTGTTTTTT. V usage is TRBV5-1 and J usage is TRBJ2-2; D tentatively reads TRBD1 or TRBD2 (5 bases each). V lost 4 bases, J lost 4 bases, and 14 bases lay in between. The CDR3 contains 15 residues. CDR1 SGHRS and CDR2 YFSETQ come from the germline V gene.

In its sample, this clonotype was seen many times. The chain uses TRBV12-3 or TRBV12-4 and TRBJ1-1, with a tentative D call TRBD1 (5 bases). CDR3 length: 15 residues. Trimming pared 6 bases from V and 5 bases from J, leaving 19 bases between. The CDR3 DNA reads TGTGCCAGCAGAGCTCGGGGCTACCAAATTACTGAAGCTTTCTTT. Its protein product is CASRARGYQITEAFF.